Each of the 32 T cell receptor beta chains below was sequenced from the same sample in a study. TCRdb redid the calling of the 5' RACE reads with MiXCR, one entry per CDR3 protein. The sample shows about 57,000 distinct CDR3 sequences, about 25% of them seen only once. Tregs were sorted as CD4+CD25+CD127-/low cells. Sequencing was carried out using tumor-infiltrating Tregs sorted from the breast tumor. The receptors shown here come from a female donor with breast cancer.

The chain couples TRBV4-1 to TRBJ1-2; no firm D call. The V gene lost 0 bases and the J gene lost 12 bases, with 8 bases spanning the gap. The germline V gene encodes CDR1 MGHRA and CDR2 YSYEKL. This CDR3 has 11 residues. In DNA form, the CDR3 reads TGCGCCAGCAGCCAAGAGAGAGGAAACACCTTC. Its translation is CASSQERGNTF.

The CDR3 sequence is CASSPAGSGNTIYF. CDR3 DNA sequence: TGTGCCAGCAGCCCGGCGGGGTCTGGAAACACCATATATTTT. The rearrangement links TRBV5-4 to TRBJ1-3; D is ambiguous. Germline-derived CDR1 and CDR2 are SGHNT and YYREEE (reference sequence). The CDR3 runs to 14 residues. Trimming cost V 4 bases and J 1 base, with 9 bases left between them.

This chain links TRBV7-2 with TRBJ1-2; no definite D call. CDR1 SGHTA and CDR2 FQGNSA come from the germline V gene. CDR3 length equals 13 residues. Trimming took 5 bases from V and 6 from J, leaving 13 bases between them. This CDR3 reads CASSGDRRHGYTF. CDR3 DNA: TGTGCCAGCAGCGGTGACCGAAGGCATGGCTACACCTTC.

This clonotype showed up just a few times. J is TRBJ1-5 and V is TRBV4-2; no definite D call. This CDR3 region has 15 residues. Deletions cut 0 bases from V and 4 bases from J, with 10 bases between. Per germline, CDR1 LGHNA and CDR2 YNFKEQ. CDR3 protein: CASSQDGALNQPQHF. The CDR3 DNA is TGTGCCAGCAGCCAAGATGGAGCCCTAAATCAGCCCCAGCATTTT.

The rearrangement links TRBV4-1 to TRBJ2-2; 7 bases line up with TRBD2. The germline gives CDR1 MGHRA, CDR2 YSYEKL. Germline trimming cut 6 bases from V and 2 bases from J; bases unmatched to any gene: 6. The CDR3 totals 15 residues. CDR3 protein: CASRGLTRNTGELFF. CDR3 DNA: TGCGCCAGCAGGGGACTAACGAGAAACACCGGGGAGCTGTTTTTT.

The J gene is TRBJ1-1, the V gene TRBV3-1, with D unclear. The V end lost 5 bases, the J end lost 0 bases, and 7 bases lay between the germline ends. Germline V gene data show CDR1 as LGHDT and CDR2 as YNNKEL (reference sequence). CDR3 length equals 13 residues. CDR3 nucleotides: TGTGCCAGCAGCTTCTCATTGAACACTGAAGCTTTCTTT. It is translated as CASSFSLNTEAFF.

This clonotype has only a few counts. The CDR3 reads CASSYRNEQFF. The CDR3 DNA reads TGTGCCAGCAGTTACAGGAATGAGCAGTTCTTC. The V and J genes are TRBV7-2 and TRBJ2-1, with D maybe TRBD1 (5 bases). This CDR3 is built from 11 residues. With 6 bases removed from V and 7 bases from J, the gap between germline ends came to 7 bases. The germline CDR1 and CDR2 sequences are SGHTA and FQGNSA.

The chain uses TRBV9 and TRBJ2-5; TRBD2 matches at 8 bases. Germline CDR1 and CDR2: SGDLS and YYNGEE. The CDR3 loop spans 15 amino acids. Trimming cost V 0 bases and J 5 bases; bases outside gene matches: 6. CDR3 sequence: CASSVAGGPMETQYF. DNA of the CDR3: TGTGCCAGCAGCGTAGCGGGAGGGCCGATGGAGACCCAGTACTTC.

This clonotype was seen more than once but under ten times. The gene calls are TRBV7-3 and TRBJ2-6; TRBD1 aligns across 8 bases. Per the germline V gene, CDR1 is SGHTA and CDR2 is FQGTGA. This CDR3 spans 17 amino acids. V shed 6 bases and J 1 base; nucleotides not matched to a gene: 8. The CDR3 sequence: CASRDRAVGSGANVLTF. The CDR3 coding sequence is TGTGCCAGCAGGGACAGGGCGGTCGGGTCTGGGGCCAACGTCCTGACTTTC.

This chain's CDR3 is CASSHLRGETGGDTGELFF. DNA of the CDR3: TGTGCCAGCAGCCACCTCCGAGGGGAAACTGGCGGGGACACCGGGGAGCTGTTTTTT. The genes are TRBV4-2 and TRBJ2-2; D is possibly TRBD2 (6 bases). Germline lookup yields CDR1 LGHNA and CDR2 YNFKEQ. Trimming removed 3 bases at V and 3 bases at J, with 23 bases between. This CDR3 has 19 amino acids.

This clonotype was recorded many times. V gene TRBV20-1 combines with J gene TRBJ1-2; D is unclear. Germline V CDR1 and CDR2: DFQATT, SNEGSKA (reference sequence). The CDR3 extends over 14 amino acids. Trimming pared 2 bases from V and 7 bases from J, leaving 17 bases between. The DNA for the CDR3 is TGCAGTGCTAGAAAGCCCTTGGCGAACGGTGGCTACACCTTC. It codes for CSARKPLANGGYTF.

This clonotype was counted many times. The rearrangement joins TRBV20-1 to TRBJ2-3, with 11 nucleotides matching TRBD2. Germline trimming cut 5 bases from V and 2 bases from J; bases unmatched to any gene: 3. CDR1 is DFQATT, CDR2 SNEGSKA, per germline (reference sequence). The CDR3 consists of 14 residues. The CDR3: CSAEGLADTDTQYF. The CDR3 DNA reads TGCAGTGCTGAGGGACTAGCGGACACAGATACGCAGTATTTT.

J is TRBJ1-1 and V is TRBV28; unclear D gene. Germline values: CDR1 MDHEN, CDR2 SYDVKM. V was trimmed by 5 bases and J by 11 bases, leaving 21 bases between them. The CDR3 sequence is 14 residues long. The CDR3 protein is CASSRGSVSRKAFF. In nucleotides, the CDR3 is TGTGCCAGCAGTCGAGGGTCCGTGAGTCGGAAGGCTTTCTTT.

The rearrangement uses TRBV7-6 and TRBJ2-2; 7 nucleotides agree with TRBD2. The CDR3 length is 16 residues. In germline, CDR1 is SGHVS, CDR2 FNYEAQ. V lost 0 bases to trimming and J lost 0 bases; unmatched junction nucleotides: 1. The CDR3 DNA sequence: TGTGCCAGCAGCTTAGCGGGGGGGGCGAACACCGGGGAGCTGTTTTTT. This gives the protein CASSLAGGANTGELFF.

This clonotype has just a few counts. CDR3 nucleotides: TGCGCCAGCAGCTTAGGGCACGGACAGGTTTACGAGCAGTACTTC. Translated, it gives CASSLGHGQVYEQYF. The V and J genes are TRBV5-1 and TRBJ2-7; 7 nucleotides align to TRBD1. V lost 2 bases and J lost 4; bases outside the gene matches: 9. Germline lookup yields CDR1 SGHRS and CDR2 YFSETQ. CDR3 length equals 15 residues.

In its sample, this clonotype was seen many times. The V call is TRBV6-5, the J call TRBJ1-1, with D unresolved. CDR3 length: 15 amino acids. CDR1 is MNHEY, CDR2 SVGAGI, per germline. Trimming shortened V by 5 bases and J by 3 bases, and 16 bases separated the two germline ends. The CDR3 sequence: CASSKGLFRDTEAFF. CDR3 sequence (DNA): TGTGCCAGCAGTAAGGGTCTATTTCGGGACACTGAAGCTTTCTTT.

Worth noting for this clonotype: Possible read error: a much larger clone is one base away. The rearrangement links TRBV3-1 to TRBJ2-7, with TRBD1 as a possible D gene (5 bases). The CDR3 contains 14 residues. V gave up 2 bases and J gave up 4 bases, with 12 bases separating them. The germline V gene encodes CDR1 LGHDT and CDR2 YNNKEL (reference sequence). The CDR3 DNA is TGTGCCAGCAGCCAACCCCTTGGGGCTTACGAGCAGTACTTC. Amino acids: CASSQPLGAYEQYF.

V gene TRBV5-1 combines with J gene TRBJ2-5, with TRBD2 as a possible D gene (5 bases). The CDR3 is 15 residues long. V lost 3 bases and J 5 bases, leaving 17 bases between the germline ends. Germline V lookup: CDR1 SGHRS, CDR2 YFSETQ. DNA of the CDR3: TGCGCCAGCAGCTCCGGACGGGATGTGCTTGAGACCCAGTACTTC. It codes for CASSSGRDVLETQYF.

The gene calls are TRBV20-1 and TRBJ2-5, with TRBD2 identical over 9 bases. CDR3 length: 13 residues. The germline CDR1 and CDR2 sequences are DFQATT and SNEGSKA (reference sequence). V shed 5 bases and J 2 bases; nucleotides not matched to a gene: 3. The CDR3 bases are TGCAGTGCTCGAGCGGGAGGTCAAGAGACCCAGTACTTC. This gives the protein CSARAGGQETQYF.

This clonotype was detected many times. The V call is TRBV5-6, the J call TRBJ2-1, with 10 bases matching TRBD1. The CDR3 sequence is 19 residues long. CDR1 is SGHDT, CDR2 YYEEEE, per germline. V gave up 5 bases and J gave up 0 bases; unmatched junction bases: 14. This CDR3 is CASRCDRGPLPTSYNEQFF. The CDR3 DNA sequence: TGTGCCAGCAGGTGTGACAGGGGGCCCTTACCGACCTCCTACAATGAGCAGTTCTTC.

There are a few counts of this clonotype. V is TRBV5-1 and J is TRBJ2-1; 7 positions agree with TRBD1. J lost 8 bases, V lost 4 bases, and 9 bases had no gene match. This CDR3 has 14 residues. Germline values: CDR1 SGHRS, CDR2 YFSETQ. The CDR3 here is CASSIGQEGDEQFF. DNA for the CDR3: TGCGCCAGCAGCATCGGACAGGAAGGGGATGAGCAGTTCTTC.

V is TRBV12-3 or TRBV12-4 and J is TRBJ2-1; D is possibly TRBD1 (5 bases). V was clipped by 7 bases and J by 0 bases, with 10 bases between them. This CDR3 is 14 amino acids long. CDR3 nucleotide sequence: TGTGCCAGCACTAGAACAGGCTCCTACAATGAGCAGTTCTTC. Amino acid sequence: CASTRTGSYNEQFF.

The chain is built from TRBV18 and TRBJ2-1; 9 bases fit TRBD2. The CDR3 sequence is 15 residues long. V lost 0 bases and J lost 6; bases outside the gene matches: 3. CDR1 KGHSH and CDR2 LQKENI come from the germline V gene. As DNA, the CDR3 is TGTGCCAGCTCACCACCGGGGACTAGCTTCAATGAGCAGTTCTTC. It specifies CASSPPGTSFNEQFF.

The CDR3 nucleotides are TGTGCCAGCAGCAGGGACAGGGATAACTACGAGCAGTACTTC. Its protein is CASSRDRDNYEQYF. V usage is TRBV6-1 and J usage is TRBJ2-7, with TRBD1 matching over 9 bases. CDR1 MNHNS and CDR2 SASEGT come from the germline V gene. Unmatched junction bases numbered 6, after V lost 6 bases and J lost 3 bases. CDR3 size: 14 residues.

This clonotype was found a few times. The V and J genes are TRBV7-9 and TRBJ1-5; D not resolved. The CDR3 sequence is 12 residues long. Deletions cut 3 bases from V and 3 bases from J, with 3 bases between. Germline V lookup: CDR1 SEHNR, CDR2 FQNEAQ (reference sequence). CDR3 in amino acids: CASSFDNQPQHF. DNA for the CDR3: TGTGCCAGCAGCTTTGACAATCAGCCCCAGCATTTT.

CDR3 nucleotide sequence: TGTGCCAGCAGTTTGCCAGGGGATCAGCCCCAGCATTTT. This sequence encodes CASSLPGDQPQHF. The rearrangement links TRBV28 to TRBJ1-5; tentative D call: TRBD1 (6 bases). The V gene lost 3 bases and the J gene lost 5 bases, with 8 bases spanning the gap. The CDR3 runs 13 residues. Germline CDR1 and CDR2: MDHEN and SYDVKM.

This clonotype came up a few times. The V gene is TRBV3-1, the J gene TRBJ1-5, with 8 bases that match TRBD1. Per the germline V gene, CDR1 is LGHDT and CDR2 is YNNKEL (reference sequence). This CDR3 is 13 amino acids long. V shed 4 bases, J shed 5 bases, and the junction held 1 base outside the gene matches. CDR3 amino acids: CASSRTGYQPQHF. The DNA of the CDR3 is TGTGCCAGCAGCCGGACAGGGTATCAGCCCCAGCATTTT.

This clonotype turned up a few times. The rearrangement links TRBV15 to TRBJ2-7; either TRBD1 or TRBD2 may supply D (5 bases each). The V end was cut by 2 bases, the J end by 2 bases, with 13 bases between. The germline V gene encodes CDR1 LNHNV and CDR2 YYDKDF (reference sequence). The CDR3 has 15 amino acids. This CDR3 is CATSRPRDGTYEQYF. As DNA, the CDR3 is TGTGCCACCAGCAGACCCCGGGACGGGACCTACGAGCAGTACTTC.

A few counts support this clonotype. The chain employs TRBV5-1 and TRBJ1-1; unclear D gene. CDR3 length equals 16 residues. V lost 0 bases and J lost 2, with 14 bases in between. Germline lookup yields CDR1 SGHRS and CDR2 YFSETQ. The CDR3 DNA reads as TGCGCCAGCAGCTTGGCTACTGCTGTTTTAAACACTGAAGCTTTCTTT. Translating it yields CASSLATAVLNTEAFF.

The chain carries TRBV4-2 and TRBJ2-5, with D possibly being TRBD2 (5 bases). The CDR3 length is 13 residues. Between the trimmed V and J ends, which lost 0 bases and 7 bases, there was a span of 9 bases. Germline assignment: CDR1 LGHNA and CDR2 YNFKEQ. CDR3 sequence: CASSQDIEGTQYF. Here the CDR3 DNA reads TGTGCCAGCAGCCAAGATATAGAGGGGACCCAGTACTTC.

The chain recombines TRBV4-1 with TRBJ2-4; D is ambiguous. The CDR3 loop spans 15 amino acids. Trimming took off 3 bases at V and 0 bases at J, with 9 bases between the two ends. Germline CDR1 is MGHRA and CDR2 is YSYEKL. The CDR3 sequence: CASSHSQLAKNIQYF. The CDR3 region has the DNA TGCGCCAGCAGCCATTCGCAGCTAGCCAAAAACATTCAGTACTTC.

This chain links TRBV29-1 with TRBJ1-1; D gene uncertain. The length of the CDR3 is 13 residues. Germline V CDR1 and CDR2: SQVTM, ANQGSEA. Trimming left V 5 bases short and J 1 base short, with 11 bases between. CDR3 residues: CSVRAEGNTEAFF. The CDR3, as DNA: TGCAGCGTTCGGGCAGAGGGGAACACTGAAGCTTTCTTT.